The present T cell receptor (beta chain) was sequenced within a study of OX40 agonist ivuxolimab in advanced cancers. Overall study results and limits: There was clonal expansion of CD4+ and CD8+ blood T cells by week 6 at 0.1 to 3.0 mg/kg. Low normalized clonal expansion also occurred in some nonresponding patients. In CD8+ T cells, expanded clones were on average more numerous than in CD4+.

The CDR3 is made up of 14 amino acids. V was pared by 2 bases and J by 2 bases, with 3 bases of the junction left unmatched. In germline, CDR1 is MNHNY, CDR2 SVGAGI (reference sequence). Sampling of blood occurred at baseline, cycle 4 day 1, and cycle 7 day 1. TCRdb keeps only in-frame clones here, not all; method: immunoSEQ multiplex PCR. Among around 84,000 clones listed, under 90% were seen once. Worth noting for this clone: The antigen remains unidentified.

Sequencing was performed on CD4+ or CD8+ T cells sorted from blood, taken in a trial of the OX40 agonist ivuxolimab. The genes are TRBV6-6 and TRBJ2-7; TRBD1 matches at 7 bases. This TCR came from an adult with an advanced solid tumor such as melanoma, head and neck, liver or kidney cancer. CDR3 DNA sequence: TGTGCCAGCAGTTACCTGACAGGGACCTACGAGCAGTACTTC. It encodes CASSYLTGTYEQYF.